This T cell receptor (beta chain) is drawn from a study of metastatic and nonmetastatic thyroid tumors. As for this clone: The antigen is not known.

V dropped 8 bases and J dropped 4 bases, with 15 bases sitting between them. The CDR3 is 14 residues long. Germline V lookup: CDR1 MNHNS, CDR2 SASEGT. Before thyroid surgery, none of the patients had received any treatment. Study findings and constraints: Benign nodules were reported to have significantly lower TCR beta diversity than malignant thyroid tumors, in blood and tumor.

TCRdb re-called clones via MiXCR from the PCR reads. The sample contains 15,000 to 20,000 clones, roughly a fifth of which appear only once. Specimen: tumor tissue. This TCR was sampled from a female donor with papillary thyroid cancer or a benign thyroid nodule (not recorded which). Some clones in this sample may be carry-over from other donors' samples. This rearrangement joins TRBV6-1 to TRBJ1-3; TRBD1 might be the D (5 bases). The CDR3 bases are TGTGCCAGCTCTATCCGGGGACTAGGAAACACCATATATTTT. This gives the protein CASSIRGLGNTIYF.